This T cell receptor beta chain was sequenced during a study of blood T cells in healthy people across ages. About the research overall: About one barcoded beta molecule per two T cells was captured by template switching. Study outcomes and limitations: It was the long-lived donors that had more naive CD4+ cells and higher diversity than aged donors. Per-million-T-cell TCR beta diversity fell roughly linearly with age.

Trimming took 0 bases from V and 2 from J, leaving 16 bases between them. From germline, CDR1 is DFQATT and CDR2 SNEGSKA (reference sequence). The length of the CDR3 is 17 residues. The use of a sample-barcoded 5' primer and a J-beta primer mix characterized a second PCR of about 7 to 12 cycles. MiXCR was run by TCRdb on the 5' RACE reads, yielding one entry per CDR3 protein. This sample has roughly 1.9 million distinct CDR3 sequences, with roughly two fifths found just once. Regarding this clonotype: What it recognizes is unknown.

This TCR derives from a human donor in good health. Sequencing was performed on blood. The V call is TRBV20-1, the J call TRBJ2-2; D perhaps matches TRBD1 (6 bases). CDR3 DNA sequence: TGCAGTGCTAGAGATAAGTGGGGGACACCTAACACCGGGGAGCTGTTTTTT. It is translated as CSARDKWGTPNTGELFF.